A selection of T cell receptor beta chains follows, all from one sample in a study of T-cell reconstitution after alpha-beta-depleted transplantation in children. MiXCR, run by TCRdb on the PCR reads, gives a single entry per CDR3 protein. Counted here are more than 300,000 distinct CDR3 sequences, roughly 15% occurring once; the ten biggest clones make up around two fifths. Source: PBMCs, mostly from graft donor cells, taken 360 days after TCRalphabeta/CD19-depleted stem cell transplant. The receptors come from a male patient aged 2 to 9 who had a stem cell transplant for acute lymphoblastic leukemia, so the T cells may come from the graft donor. The CDR3 runs from the conserved cysteine through the conserved F or W. D genes are given only for firm matches. The listing skips clone size in some rows; elsewhere it reads once, few, many or a size class.

NA,TRBJ2-2,TRBV7-9,NA,CASSLRSVTGGELFF,TGTGCCAGCAGCTTAAGGAGCGTTACTGGCGGGGAGCTGTTTTTT
few,TRBJ1-2,TRBV28,NA,CASSTTGPRDGYTF,TGTGCCAGCAGTACCACGGGGCCCAGGGATGGCTACACCTTC
many,TRBJ2-3,TRBV5-1,NA,CASMAAPLTADTQYF,TGCGCCAGCATGGCGGCCCCACTAACGGCAGATACGCAGTATTTT
many,TRBJ2-4,TRBV9,NA,CASSPGVMDKNIQYF,TGTGCCAGCAGCCCGGGGGTTATGGACAAAAACATTCAGTACTTC
NA,TRBJ2-7,TRBV2,NA,CASSESRGEQYF,TGTGCCAGCAGTGAAAGCCGGGGAGAGCAGTACTTC
NA,TRBJ2-6,TRBV29-1,NA,CSVVLASGANVLTF,TGCAGCGTTGTACTGGCCTCTGGGGCCAACGTCCTGACTTTC
NA,TRBJ2-1,TRBV6-5,TRBD2,CASRRLAGGVDNEQFF,TGTGCCAGCAGACGACTAGCGGGAGGGGTAGACAATGAGCAGTTCTTC
few,TRBJ2-2,TRBV7-2,NA,CASSSALPGELFF,TGTGCCAGCAGCTCAGCCCTCCCCGGGGAGCTGTTTTTT
NA,TRBJ2-1,TRBV12-3/TRBV12-4,TRBD2,CASSPGTSKFF,TGTGCCAGCAGCCCCGGGACTAGCAAGTTCTTC
many,TRBJ1-4,TRBV12-3/TRBV12-4,NA,CASSFFGGGWEKLFF,TGTGCCAGCAGTTTCTTTGGGGGGGGCTGGGAAAAACTGTTTTTT
NA,TRBJ2-1,TRBV29-1,TRBD2,CSVGESGEFF,TGCAGCGTCGGGGAAAGCGGGGAGTTCTTC
NA,TRBJ2-7,TRBV7-7,NA,CASSLTDISHEQYF,TGTGCTAGCAGCTTAACGGATATTTCCCACGAGCAGTACTTC
NA,TRBJ1-2,TRBV20-1,TRBD1,CSAGNFRGQSYTF,TGCAGTGCTGGGAATTTCAGGGGGCAAAGCTACACCTTC
many,TRBJ2-5,TRBV28,NA,CASSFIVWSPGTAEETQYF,TGTGCCAGCAGTTTTATTGTGTGGTCCCCTGGGACTGCGGAAGAGACCCAGTACTTC
few,TRBJ2-1,TRBV4-2,TRBD2,CASSQDLGTRSFNEQFF,TGTGCCAGCAGCCAAGATTTGGGGACTAGATCGTTCAATGAGCAGTTCTTC
NA,TRBJ2-7,TRBV7-8,NA,CASSLARWLDEQYF,TGTGCCAGCAGCTTAGCGCGTTGGCTAGACGAGCAGTACTTC
NA,TRBJ2-5,TRBV2,TRBD2,CASSGTSGFSGTQYF,TGTGCCAGCAGTGGGACTAGCGGGTTTTCGGGGACCCAGTACTTC
few,TRBJ2-1,TRBV6-5,NA,CASSYSGPGGGSYNEQFF,TGTGCCAGCAGTTACTCGGGGCCGGGTGGGGGCTCCTACAATGAGCAGTTCTTC
NA,TRBJ2-7,TRBV20-1,NA,CSAAGWDRAVRDHSEQYF,TGCAGTGCCGCGGGGTGGGACAGAGCGGTTCGCGATCACTCCGAGCAGTACTTC
few,TRBJ2-1,TRBV7-2,NA,CASSLDGPGVYNEQFF,TGTGCCAGCAGCTTAGACGGTCCAGGTGTCTACAATGAGCAGTTCTTC
NA,TRBJ2-1,TRBV12-3/TRBV12-4,NA,CASSLGSGGLSEQFF,TGTGCCAGCAGTTTAGGTAGCGGCGGCTTGAGTGAGCAGTTCTTC
few,TRBJ1-5,TRBV25-1,NA,CASSKGGGLNQPQHF,TGTGCCAGCAGTAAGGGGGGGGGCCTCAATCAGCCCCAGCATTTT
many,TRBJ2-3,TRBV20-1,TRBD2,CSAPAGGALAGDTQYF,TGCAGTGCTCCTGCGGGCGGCGCCCTAGCGGGAGATACGCAGTATTTT
NA,TRBJ2-7,TRBV5-1,NA,CASSLGSGSQTEQYF,TGCGCCAGCAGCTTGGGGTCAGGGTCTCAGACCGAGCAGTACTTC
few,TRBJ2-1,TRBV20-1,NA,CSARLPGPYNEQFF,TGCAGTGCTCGCCTACCGGGCCCCTACAATGAGCAGTTCTTC
NA,TRBJ2-3,TRBV7-9,NA,CASSPSWGRTDTQYF,TGTGCCAGCAGCCCCTCTTGGGGCCGCACAGATACGCAGTATTTT
few,TRBJ2-1,TRBV12-3/TRBV12-4,NA,CASSLGLALKREEVF,TGTGCCAGCAGTTTAGGGCTAGCGCTAAAGAGGGAGGAGGTCTTC
NA,TRBJ2-7,TRBV27,NA,CASSLSVSGEQYF,TGTGCCAGCAGTTTATCGGTTTCCGGGGAGCAGTACTTC
many,TRBJ2-2,TRBV29-1,NA,CSVGGWNSGELFF,TGCAGCGTTGGCGGGTGGAACTCCGGGGAGCTGTTTTTT
many,TRBJ2-2,TRBV24-1,TRBD2,CATSDRLAGGPGELFF,TGTGCCACCAGTGATCGACTAGCGGGAGGGCCCGGGGAGCTGTTTTTT
few,TRBJ2-7,TRBV11-2,NA,CASSLDDNWGHSSYEQYF,TGTGCCAGCAGCTTAGATGACAATTGGGGCCACAGCTCCTACGAGCAGTACTTC
NA,TRBJ1-1,TRBV18,NA,CASSPFQGPNTEAFF,TGTGCCAGCTCCCCATTCCAGGGTCCAAACACTGAAGCTTTCTTT
NA,TRBJ2-2,TRBV28,NA,CASSGYVGQNTGELFF,TGTGCCAGCAGTGGTTACGTGGGGCAGAACACCGGGGAGCTGTTTTTT
few,TRBJ2-5,TRBV7-3,NA,CASSLLASPKETQYF,TGTGCCAGCAGCTTGTTGGCTAGCCCAAAAGAGACCCAGTACTTC
few,TRBJ2-3,TRBV7-2,NA,CASSLASRTDTQYF,TGTGCCAGCAGCTTGGCTAGCAGAACAGATACGCAGTATTTT
few,TRBJ2-7,TRBV12-3/TRBV12-4,NA,CASSKTGSYEQYF,TGTGCCAGCAGTAAGACCGGCTCCTACGAGCAGTACTTC
few,TRBJ2-3,TRBV27,TRBD1,CASSYRIQGAPGDTQYF,TGTGCCAGCAGTTACCGAATACAGGGGGCGCCAGGGGATACGCAGTATTTT
NA,TRBJ1-1,TRBV5-1,TRBD1,CASSEPGGTEAFF,TGCGCCAGCAGCGAGCCAGGGGGGACTGAAGCTTTCTTT
few,TRBJ2-4,TRBV4-2,NA,CASSQDEQTQNIQYF,TGTGCCAGCAGCCAAGATGAACAGACACAAAACATTCAGTACTTC
NA,TRBJ2-7,TRBV12-3/TRBV12-4,NA,CASSLVQGSEQYF,TGTGCCAGCAGCCTGGTGCAGGGTAGTGAGCAGTACTTC
NA,TRBJ2-3,TRBV5-1,TRBD2,CASSLEGRAFGDTQYF,TGCGCCAGCAGCTTGGAGGGGAGGGCCTTCGGGGATACGCAGTATTTT
few,TRBJ2-1,TRBV30,NA,CAWSVGAFNEQFF,TGTGCCTGGAGTGTAGGGGCTTTCAATGAGCAGTTCTTC
NA,TRBJ2-7,TRBV30,TRBD1,CAWASDRGTEQYF,TGTGCCTGGGCAAGTGACAGGGGTACCGAGCAGTACTTC
NA,TRBJ2-7,TRBV7-2,TRBD1,CASSSTGGSYEQYF,TGTGCCAGCAGCTCCACAGGGGGCTCCTACGAGCAGTACTTC
few,TRBJ2-7,TRBV7-3,TRBD2,CASSLHGGAREQYF,TGTGCCAGCAGCCTCCACGGGGGGGCTAGGGAGCAGTACTTC